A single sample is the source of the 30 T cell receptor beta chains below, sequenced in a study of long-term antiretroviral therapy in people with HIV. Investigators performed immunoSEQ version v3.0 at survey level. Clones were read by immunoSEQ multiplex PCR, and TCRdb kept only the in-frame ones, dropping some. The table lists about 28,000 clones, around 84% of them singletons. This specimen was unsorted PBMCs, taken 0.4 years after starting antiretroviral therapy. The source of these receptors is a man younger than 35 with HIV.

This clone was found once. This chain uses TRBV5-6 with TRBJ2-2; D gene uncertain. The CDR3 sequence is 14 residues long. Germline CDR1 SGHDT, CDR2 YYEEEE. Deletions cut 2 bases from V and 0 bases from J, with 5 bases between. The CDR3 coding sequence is TGTGCCAGCAGCTTCGGTCCGAACACCGGGGAGCTGTTTTTT. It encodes CASSFGPNTGELFF.

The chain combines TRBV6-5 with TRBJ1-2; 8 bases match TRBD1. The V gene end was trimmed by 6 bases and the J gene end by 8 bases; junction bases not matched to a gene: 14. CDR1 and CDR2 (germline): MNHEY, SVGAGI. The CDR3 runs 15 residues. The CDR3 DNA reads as TGTGCCAGCAGCCCTGAGGACAGGGATTGGAGCGGCTACACCTTC. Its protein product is CASSPEDRDWSGYTF.

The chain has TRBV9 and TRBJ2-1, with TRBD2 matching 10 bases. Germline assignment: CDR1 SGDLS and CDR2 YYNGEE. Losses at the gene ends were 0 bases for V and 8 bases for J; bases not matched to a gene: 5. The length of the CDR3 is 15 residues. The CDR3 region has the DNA TGTGCCAGCAGCGTAGGGAGACTAGCGGGCGATGAGCAGTTCTTC. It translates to CASSVGRLAGDEQFF.

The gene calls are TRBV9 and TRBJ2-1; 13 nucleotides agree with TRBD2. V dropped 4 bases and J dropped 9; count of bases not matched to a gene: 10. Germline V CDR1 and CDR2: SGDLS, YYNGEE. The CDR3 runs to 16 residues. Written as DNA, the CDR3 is TGTGCCAGCAGCACTAGCGGGGGGGCCCTCCGTGGTGAGCAGTTCTTC. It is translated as CASSTSGGALRGEQFF. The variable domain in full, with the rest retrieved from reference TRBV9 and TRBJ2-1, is DSGVTQTPKHLITATGQRVTLRCSPRSGDLSVYWYQQSLDQGLQFLIQYYNGEERAKGNILERFSAQQFPDLHSELNLSSLELGDSALYFCASSTSGGALRGEQFFGPGTRLTVL.

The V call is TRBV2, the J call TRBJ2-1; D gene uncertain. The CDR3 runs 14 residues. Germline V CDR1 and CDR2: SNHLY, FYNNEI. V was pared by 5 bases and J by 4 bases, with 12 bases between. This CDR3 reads CASSQTLAYNEQFF. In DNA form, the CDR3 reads TGTGCCAGCAGTCAGACCCTTGCGTACAATGAGCAGTTCTTC.

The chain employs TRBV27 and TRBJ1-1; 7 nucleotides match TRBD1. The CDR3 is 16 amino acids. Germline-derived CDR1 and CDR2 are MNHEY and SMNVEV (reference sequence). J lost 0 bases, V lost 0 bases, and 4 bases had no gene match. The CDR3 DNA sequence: TGTGCCAGCAGTTTATCCGTGACAGGGCTGAACACTGAAGCTTTCTTT. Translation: CASSLSVTGLNTEAFF.

In nucleotides, the CDR3 is TGTGCCAGCTCTTCCGGGGGGCACTCTGAAGCTTTCTTT. The encoded protein is CASSSGGHSEAFF. The chain is built from TRBV9 and TRBJ1-1, with a possible D match to TRBD1 (6 bases). The germline gives CDR1 SGDLS, CDR2 YYNGEE. V lost 7 bases to trimming and J lost 6 bases, with 16 bases between them. This CDR3 comprises 13 residues.

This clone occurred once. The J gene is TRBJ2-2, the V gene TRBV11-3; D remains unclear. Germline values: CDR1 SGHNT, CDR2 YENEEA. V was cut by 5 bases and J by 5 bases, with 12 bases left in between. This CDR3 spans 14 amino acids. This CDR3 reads CASSLGYGTGELFF. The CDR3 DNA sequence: TGTGCCAGCAGCCTCGGATATGGGACCGGGGAGCTGTTTTTT.

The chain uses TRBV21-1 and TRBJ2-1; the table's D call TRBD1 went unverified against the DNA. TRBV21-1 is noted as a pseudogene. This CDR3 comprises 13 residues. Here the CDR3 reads CASSPRGDNEQFF. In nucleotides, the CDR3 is TGTGCCAGCAGCCCAAGGGGCGACAATGAGCAGTTCTTC.

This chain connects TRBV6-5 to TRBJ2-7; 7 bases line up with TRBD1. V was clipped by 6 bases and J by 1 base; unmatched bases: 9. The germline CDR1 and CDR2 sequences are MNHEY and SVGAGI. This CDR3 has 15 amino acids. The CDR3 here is CASRSTGTDSYEQYF. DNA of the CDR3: TGTGCCAGCAGGTCCACCGGGACAGATTCCTACGAGCAGTACTTC.

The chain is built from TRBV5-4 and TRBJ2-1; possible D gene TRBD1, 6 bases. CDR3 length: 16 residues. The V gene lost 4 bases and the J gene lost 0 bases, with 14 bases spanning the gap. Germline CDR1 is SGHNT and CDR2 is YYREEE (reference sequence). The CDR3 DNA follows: TGTGCCAGCAGCCTACAGGGCCTTAGCTCCTACAATGAGCAGTTCTTC. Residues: CASSLQGLSSYNEQFF.

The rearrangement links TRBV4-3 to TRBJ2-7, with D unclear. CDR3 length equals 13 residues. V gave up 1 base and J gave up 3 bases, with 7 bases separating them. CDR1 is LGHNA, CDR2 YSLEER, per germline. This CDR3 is CASSQGRSYEQYF. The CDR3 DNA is TGCGCCAGCAGCCAAGGGCGCAGCTACGAGCAGTACTTC.

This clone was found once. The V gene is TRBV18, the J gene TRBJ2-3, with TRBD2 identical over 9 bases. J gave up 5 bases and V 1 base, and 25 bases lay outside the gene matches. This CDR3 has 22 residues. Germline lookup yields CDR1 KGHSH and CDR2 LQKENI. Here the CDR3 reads CASSPLKETPGPSGKVKDTQYF. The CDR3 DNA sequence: TGTGCCAGCTCACCACTCAAGGAGACCCCCGGTCCTAGCGGGAAGGTGAAAGATACGCAGTATTTT.

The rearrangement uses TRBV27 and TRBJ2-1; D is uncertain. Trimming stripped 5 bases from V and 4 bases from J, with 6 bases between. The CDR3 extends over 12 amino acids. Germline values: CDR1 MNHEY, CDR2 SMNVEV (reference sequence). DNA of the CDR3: TGTGCCAGCAGTAAGGGATACAATGAGCAGTTCTTC. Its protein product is CASSKGYNEQFF.

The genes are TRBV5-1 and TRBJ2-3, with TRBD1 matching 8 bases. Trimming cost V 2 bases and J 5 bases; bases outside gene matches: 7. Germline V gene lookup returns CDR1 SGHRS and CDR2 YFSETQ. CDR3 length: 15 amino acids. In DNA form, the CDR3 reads TGCGCCAGCAGCTTTGGCGACAGGGGACAAGATACGCAGTATTTT. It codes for CASSFGDRGQDTQYF.

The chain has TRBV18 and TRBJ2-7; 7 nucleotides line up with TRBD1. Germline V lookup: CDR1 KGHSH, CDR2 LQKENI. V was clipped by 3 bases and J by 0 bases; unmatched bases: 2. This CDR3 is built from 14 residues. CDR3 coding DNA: TGTGCCAGCTCACCTAGGGACAGCTCCTACGAGCAGTACTTC. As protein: CASSPRDSSYEQYF. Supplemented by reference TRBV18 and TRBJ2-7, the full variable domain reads NAGVMQNPRHLVRRRGQEARLRCSPMKGHSHVYWYRQLPEEGLKFMVYLQKENIIDESGMPKERFSAEFPKEGPSILRIQQVVRGDSAAYFCASSPRDSSYEQYFGPGTRLTVT.

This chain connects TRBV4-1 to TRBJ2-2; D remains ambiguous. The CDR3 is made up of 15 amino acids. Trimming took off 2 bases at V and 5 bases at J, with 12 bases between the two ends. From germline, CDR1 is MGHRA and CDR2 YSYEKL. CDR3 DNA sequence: TGCGCCAGCAGCCAATGGCCGGGCGAAACCGGGGAGCTGTTTTTT. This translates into CASSQWPGETGELFF.

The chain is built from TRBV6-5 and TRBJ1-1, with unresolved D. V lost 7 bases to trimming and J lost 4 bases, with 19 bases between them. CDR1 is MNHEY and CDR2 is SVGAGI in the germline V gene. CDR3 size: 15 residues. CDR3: CASTLRPRAGTEAFF. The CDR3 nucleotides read TGTGCCAGCACTTTACGTCCCCGGGCGGGCACTGAAGCTTTCTTT.

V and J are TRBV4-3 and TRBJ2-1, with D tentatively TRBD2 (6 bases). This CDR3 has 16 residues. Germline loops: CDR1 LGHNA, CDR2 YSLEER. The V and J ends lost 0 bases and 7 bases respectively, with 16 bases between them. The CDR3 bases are TGCGCCAGCAGCCAAGATTTCGGGGGAGGTGGTAATGAGCAGTTCTTC. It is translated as CASSQDFGGGGNEQFF.

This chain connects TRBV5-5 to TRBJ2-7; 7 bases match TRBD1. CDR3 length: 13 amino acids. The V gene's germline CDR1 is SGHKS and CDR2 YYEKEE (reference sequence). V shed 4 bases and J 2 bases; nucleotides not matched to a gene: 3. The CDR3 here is CASSQGQAYEQYF. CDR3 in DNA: TGTGCCAGCAGCCAAGGACAGGCCTACGAGCAGTACTTC.

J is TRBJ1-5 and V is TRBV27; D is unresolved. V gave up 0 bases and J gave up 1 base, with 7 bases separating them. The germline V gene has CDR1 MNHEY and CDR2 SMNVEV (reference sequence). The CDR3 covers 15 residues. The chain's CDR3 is CASSLSTSSNQPQHF. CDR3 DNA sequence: TGTGCCAGCAGTTTATCTACATCCAGCAATCAGCCCCAGCATTTT.

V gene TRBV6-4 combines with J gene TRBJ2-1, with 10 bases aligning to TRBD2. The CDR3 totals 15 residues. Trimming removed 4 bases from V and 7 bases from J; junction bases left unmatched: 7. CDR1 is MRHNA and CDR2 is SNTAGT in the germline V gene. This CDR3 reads CASSGSSGSGNEQFF. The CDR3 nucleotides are TGTGCCAGCAGTGGCTCTAGCGGGAGTGGTAATGAGCAGTTCTTC.

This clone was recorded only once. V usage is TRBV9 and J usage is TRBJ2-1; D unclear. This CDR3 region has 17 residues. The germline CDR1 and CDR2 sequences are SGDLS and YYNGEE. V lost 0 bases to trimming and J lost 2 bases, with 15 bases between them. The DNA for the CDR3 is TGTGCCAGCAGCGTAGTGCCCAGACTCGATGCCTACAATGAGCAGTTCTTC. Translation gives CASSVVPRLDAYNEQFF.

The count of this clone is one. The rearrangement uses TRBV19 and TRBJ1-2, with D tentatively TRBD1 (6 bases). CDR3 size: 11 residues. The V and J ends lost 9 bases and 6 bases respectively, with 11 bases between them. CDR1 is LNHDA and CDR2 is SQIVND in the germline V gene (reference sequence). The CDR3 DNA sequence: TGTGCCAGCAGAACAGGGCATGGCTACACCTTC. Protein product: CASRTGHGYTF.

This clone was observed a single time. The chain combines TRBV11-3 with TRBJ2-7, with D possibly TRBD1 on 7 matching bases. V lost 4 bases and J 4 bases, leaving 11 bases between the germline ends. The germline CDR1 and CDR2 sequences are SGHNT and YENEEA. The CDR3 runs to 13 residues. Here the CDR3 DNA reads TGTGCCAGCAGCTCGCGGGACAGTTACGAGCAGTACTTC. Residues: CASSSRDSYEQYF.

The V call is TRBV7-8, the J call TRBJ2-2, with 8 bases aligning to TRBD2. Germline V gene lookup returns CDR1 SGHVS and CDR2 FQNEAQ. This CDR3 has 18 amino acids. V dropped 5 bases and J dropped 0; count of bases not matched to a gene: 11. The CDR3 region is CASSALRTSLANTGELFF. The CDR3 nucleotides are TGTGCCAGCAGCGCCCTTAGGACTAGCCTAGCGAACACCGGGGAGCTGTTTTTT.

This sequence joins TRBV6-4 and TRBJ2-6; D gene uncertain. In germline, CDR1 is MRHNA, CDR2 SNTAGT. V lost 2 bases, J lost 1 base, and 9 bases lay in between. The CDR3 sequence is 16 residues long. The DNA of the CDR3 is TGTGCCAGCAGTGACACAGTCGGGTCTGGGGCCAACGTCCTGACTTTC. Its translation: CASSDTVGSGANVLTF.

The chain's CDR3 is CASSLGHSYEQYF. CDR3 DNA: TGTGCCAGCAGTTTGGGACACTCCTACGAGCAGTACTTC. This chain links TRBV27 with TRBJ2-7, with D tentatively TRBD1 (6 bases). The CDR3 extends over 13 amino acids. The ends were cut back, 3 bases at V and 0 bases at J, with 6 bases in the middle. Per the germline V gene, CDR1 is MNHEY and CDR2 is SMNVEV (reference sequence).

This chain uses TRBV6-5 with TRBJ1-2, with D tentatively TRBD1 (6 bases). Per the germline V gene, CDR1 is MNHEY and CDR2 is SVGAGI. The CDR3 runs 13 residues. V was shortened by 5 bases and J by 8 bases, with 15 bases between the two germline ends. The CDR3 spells CASSQGQIYGYTF. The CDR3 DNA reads TGTGCCAGCAGTCAAGGACAGATCTACGGCTACACCTTC.

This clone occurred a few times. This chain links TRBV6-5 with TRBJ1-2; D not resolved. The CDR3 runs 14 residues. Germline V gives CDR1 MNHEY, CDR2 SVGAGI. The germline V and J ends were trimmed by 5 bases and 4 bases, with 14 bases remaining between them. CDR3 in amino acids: CASSGEQSGYGYTF. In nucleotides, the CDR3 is TGTGCCAGCAGTGGGGAACAGTCGGGCTATGGCTACACCTTC.